This is a list of T cell receptor beta chains from one sample in a study of long-term antiretroviral therapy in people with HIV. TCRdb keeps only in-frame clones here, not all; method: immunoSEQ multiplex PCR. Of approximately 20,000 clones listed, 79% were seen once; the top ten hold over 9%. Material: unsorted PBMCs, obtained 4.1 years after starting antiretroviral therapy. These receptors all come from a middle-aged woman with HIV. Each CDR3 is given with its conserved first and last residue. Each record gives: V gene, J gene, D gene, CDR3 protein, CDR3 DNA. D genes are given only for firm matches.

>TRBV6-6|TRBJ2-7|NA
CATLHRGIIPYEQYF
TGTGCCACCCTTCATCGGGGGATAATCCCCTACGAGCAGTACTTC
>TRBV29-1|TRBJ1-1|TRBD1
CSADRGFEAFF
TGCAGCGCCGACAGGGGGTTTGAAGCTTTCTTT
>TRBV5-6|TRBJ2-1|NA
CASSDGQPNEQFF
TGTGCCAGCAGCGATGGACAGCCCAATGAGCAGTTCTTC
>TRBV7-2|TRBJ2-3|TRBD2
CASSKLWTSGGDTDTQYF
TGTGCCAGCAGCAAACTTTGGACTAGCGGGGGAGACACAGATACGCAGTATTTT
>TRBV10-1|TRBJ1-2|NA
CASSESGANYGYTF
TGCGCCAGCAGTGAATCAGGAGCTAACTATGGCTACACCTTC
>TRBV12-5|TRBJ2-1|TRBD1
CASGLDRGLSYNEQFF
TGTGCTAGTGGTTTGGACAGGGGTCTGTCCTACAATGAGCAGTTCTTC
>TRBV6-5|TRBJ2-5|NA
CASRSFSGRETQYF
TGTGCCAGCAGATCCTTTTCGGGGCGAGAGACCCAGTACTTC
>TRBV7-8|TRBJ2-7|TRBD2
CASTVAGPTYEQYF
TGTGCCAGCACCGTAGCGGGACCCACCTACGAGCAGTACTTC
>TRBV4-3|TRBJ2-7|NA
CASSQDRAGTAEQYF
TGCGCCAGCAGCCAAGATCGGGCAGGCACAGCCGAGCAGTACTTC
>TRBV11-3|TRBJ1-1|NA
CASSSLLGTVTKGTEAFF
TGTGCCAGCAGCTCCCTCCTGGGGACTGTAACGAAGGGCACTGAAGCTTTCTTT
>TRBV6-1|TRBJ2-5|TRBD2
CASSEASGRAGGETQYF
TGTGCCAGCAGTGAGGCTAGCGGGAGGGCCGGTGGAGAGACCCAGTACTTC
>TRBV6-1|TRBJ2-6|TRBD2
CASSETGGGRYSGANVLTF
TGTGCCAGCAGTGAAACTGGGGGAGGGAGGTACTCTGGGGCCAACGTCCTGACTTTC
>TRBV6-5|TRBJ2-7|NA
CASTQNYEQYF
TGTGCCAGCACACAGAACTACGAGCAGTACTTC
>TRBV11-2|TRBJ1-6|NA
CASSLDSRGNSPLHF
TGTGCCAGCAGCTTAGATTCCCGGGGGAATTCACCCCTCCACTTT
>TRBV5-6|TRBJ1-1|NA
CASSFWAFDTEAFF
TGTGCCAGCAGCTTTTGGGCCTTCGACACTGAAGCTTTCTTT
>TRBV7-2|TRBJ2-7|NA
CASSLWQVYEQYF
TGTGCCAGCAGCTTATGGCAGGTCTACGAGCAGTACTTC
>TRBV5-5|TRBJ1-1|NA
CASSFGRNTEAFF
TGTGCCAGCAGCTTCGGGAGAAACACTGAAGCTTTCTTT
>TRBV5-6|TRBJ2-7|TRBD1
CASSWDRGKWLPYEQYF
TGTGCCAGCAGCTGGGACAGGGGTAAGTGGCTTCCATACGAGCAGTACTTC
>TRBV15|TRBJ1-1|TRBD1
CATSLGTEPEAFF
TGTGCCACCAGCTTAGGGACAGAACCTGAAGCTTTCTTT
>TRBV9|TRBJ2-2|TRBD2
CASSSKTSGGSTGELFF
TGTGCCAGCAGCTCCAAGACTAGCGGGGGAAGCACCGGGGAGCTGTTTTTT
>TRBV5-6|TRBJ2-7|NA
CASSLSRVSYEQYF
TGTGCCAGCAGCTTGTCGCGGGTATCCTACGAGCAGTACTTC
>TRBV18|TRBJ2-1|NA
CASSPPRNEQFF
TGTGCCAGCTCACCACCCAGGAATGAGCAGTTCTTC
>TRBV5-5|TRBJ1-1|NA
CASSLVMNTEAFF
TGTGCCAGCAGCTTGGTGATGAACACTGAAGCTTTCTTT
>TRBV5-1|TRBJ2-7|NA
CASSLGPGVDEQYF
TGCGCCAGCAGCTTGGGACCGGGAGTCGACGAGCAGTACTTC
>TRBV27|TRBJ1-2|NA
CASSFLTGWNGYTF
TGTGCCAGCAGTTTCCTCACGGGGTGGAATGGCTACACCTTC
>TRBV7-8|TRBJ1-3|NA
CASSLVSGFGNTIYF
TGTGCCAGCAGCTTAGTGTCAGGGTTCGGAAACACCATATATTTT